Listed below are T cell receptor beta chains from one sample, sequenced in a study of cytomegalovirus exposure and HLA in healthy donors. Some clones are missing from TCRdb's copy, which holds only in-frame ones; the method was immunoSEQ multiplex PCR. Of 150,000 to 200,000 clones in the sample, around 80% are singletons; the top ten hold about 2%. The sequenced sample consisted of PBMCs. These receptors were taken from a woman under 40 in good health and CMV-seronegative. Both conserved end residues are part of each CDR3. The D gene is left open where the match is weak. Not all rows give a size; the values are once, few, many and, for expanded clones, a class.

abundance: .
d_gene: .
j_gene: TRBJ2-7
v_gene: TRBV28
CDR3aa: CASSIGYYEQYF
CDR3nt: TGTGCCAGCAGTATCGGGTACTACGAGCAGTACTTC

abundance: few
d_gene: .
j_gene: TRBJ2-3
v_gene: TRBV5-4
CDR3aa: CASSFGSGSTDTQYF
CDR3nt: TGTGCCAGCAGCTTCGGGAGCGGGAGCACAGATACGCAGTATTTT

abundance: .
d_gene: .
j_gene: TRBJ2-3
v_gene: TRBV30
CDR3aa: CAWSQEADTQYF
CDR3nt: TGTGCCTGGAGTCAAGAGGCAGATACGCAGTATTTT

abundance: .
d_gene: TRBD1
j_gene: TRBJ2-7
v_gene: TRBV2
CDR3aa: CASSRQGKPYEQYF
CDR3nt: TGTGCCAGCAGCAGACAGGGGAAGCCCTACGAGCAGTACTTC

abundance: few
d_gene: TRBD1
j_gene: TRBJ2-5
v_gene: TRBV28
CDR3aa: CASRSDRDQETQYF
CDR3nt: TGTGCCAGCAGATCCGACAGGGATCAAGAGACCCAGTACTTC

abundance: .
d_gene: TRBD1
j_gene: TRBJ2-1
v_gene: TRBV27
CDR3aa: CASSLGQGNEQFF
CDR3nt: TGTGCCAGCAGTCTCGGACAGGGCAATGAGCAGTTCTTC

abundance: .
d_gene: TRBD1
j_gene: TRBJ2-5
v_gene: TRBV9
CDR3aa: CASSVGTGETQYF
CDR3nt: TGTGCCAGCAGCGTAGGGACAGGGGAGACCCAGTACTTC

abundance: .
d_gene: .
j_gene: TRBJ2-7
v_gene: TRBV28
CDR3aa: CASQQPNYEQYF
CDR3nt: TGTGCCAGCCAACAGCCCAACTACGAGCAGTACTTC

abundance: .
d_gene: TRBD2
j_gene: TRBJ2-7
v_gene: TRBV7-2
CDR3aa: CASSLGLAGRYEQYF
CDR3nt: TGTGCCAGCAGCTTAGGTCTAGCGGGGCGCTACGAGCAGTACTTC

abundance: .
d_gene: .
j_gene: TRBJ2-1
v_gene: TRBV7-9
CDR3aa: CASSLDSNEQFF
CDR3nt: TGTGCCAGCAGCTTAGATAGCAATGAGCAGTTCTTC

abundance: .
d_gene: .
j_gene: TRBJ1-6
v_gene: TRBV28
CDR3aa: CASSVPGTVNSPLHF
CDR3nt: TGTGCCAGCAGTGTCCCCGGGACTGTTAATTCACCCCTCCACTTT

abundance: few
d_gene: .
j_gene: TRBJ2-6
v_gene: TRBV5-6
CDR3aa: CASSLLGTGANGLTF
CDR3nt: TGTGCCAGCAGCTTGTTAGGAACTGGGGCCAACGGCCTGACTTTC

abundance: .
d_gene: TRBD2
j_gene: TRBJ2-3
v_gene: TRBV9
CDR3aa: CASSGGLALSDTQYF
CDR3nt: TGTGCCAGCAGCGGGGGACTAGCGTTATCAGATACGCAGTATTTT

abundance: .
d_gene: .
j_gene: TRBJ1-1
v_gene: TRBV6-1
CDR3aa: CASRKGRVETEAFF
CDR3nt: TGTGCCAGCAGAAAAGGCAGGGTGGAGACTGAAGCTTTCTTT

abundance: .
d_gene: .
j_gene: TRBJ1-1
v_gene: TRBV29-1
CDR3aa: CSVDFGSEAFF
CDR3nt: TGCAGCGTTGATTTCGGGTCTGAAGCTTTCTTT

abundance: .
d_gene: TRBD1
j_gene: TRBJ2-5
v_gene: TRBV11-2
CDR3aa: CASSPAGRGQETQYF
CDR3nt: TGTGCCAGCAGCCCGGCGGGCAGGGGGCAAGAGACCCAGTACTTC

abundance: .
d_gene: TRBD2
j_gene: TRBJ2-1
v_gene: TRBV5-4
CDR3aa: CASSRGGRAYEQFF
CDR3nt: TGTGCCAGCAGCCGGGGCGGGAGGGCCTATGAGCAGTTCTTC

abundance: .
d_gene: TRBD2
j_gene: TRBJ2-7
v_gene: TRBV7-6
CDR3aa: CASSLGFGTSSYEQYF
CDR3nt: TGTGCCAGCAGCTTAGGCTTCGGGACTAGCTCATACGAGCAGTACTTC

abundance: .
d_gene: TRBD1
j_gene: TRBJ2-1
v_gene: TRBV27
CDR3aa: CASSRPGQGADEQFF
CDR3nt: TGTGCCAGCAGTCGGCCGGGACAGGGGGCAGATGAGCAGTTCTTC

abundance: .
d_gene: TRBD2
j_gene: TRBJ2-1
v_gene: TRBV5-1
CDR3aa: CASSGTSGAYNEQFF
CDR3nt: TGCGCCAGCAGCGGTACTAGCGGGGCCTACAATGAGCAGTTCTTC

abundance: .
d_gene: TRBD1
j_gene: TRBJ1-5
v_gene: TRBV27
CDR3aa: CASSLSGRGHQPQHF
CDR3nt: TGTGCCAGCAGTTTATCGGGCAGGGGGCATCAGCCCCAGCATTTT

abundance: once
d_gene: TRBD1
j_gene: TRBJ1-6
v_gene: TRBV7-2
CDR3aa: CASSYWTGGASANSPLHF
CDR3nt: TGTGCCAGCAGCTACTGGACAGGGGGCGCATCCGCAAATTCACCCCTCCACTTT

abundance: once
d_gene: .
j_gene: TRBJ1-5
v_gene: TRBV7-2
CDR3aa: CASSLMDSSNQPQHF
CDR3nt: TGTGCCAGCAGCTTAATGGACAGTAGCAATCAGCCCCAGCATTTT

abundance: .
d_gene: TRBD2
j_gene: TRBJ2-7
v_gene: TRBV6-5
CDR3aa: CASSYSRLAFTYEQYF
CDR3nt: TGTGCCAGCAGTTATTCTAGACTAGCGTTTACCTACGAGCAGTACTTC

abundance: .
d_gene: .
j_gene: TRBJ2-1
v_gene: TRBV21-1
CDR3aa: CASSNGRTRGFNRSHTNEQFF
CDR3nt: TGTGCCAGCAGCAATGGGCGGACAAGGGGTTTCAACCGATCACATACAAATGAGCAGTTCTTC

abundance: .
d_gene: TRBD1
j_gene: TRBJ2-2
v_gene: TRBV6-1
CDR3aa: CASSEEPGQGSLRGNTGELFF
CDR3nt: TGTGCCAGCAGTGAAGAACCGGGACAGGGGTCGCTCAGGGGCAACACCGGGGAGCTGTTTTTT

abundance: .
d_gene: .
j_gene: TRBJ2-5
v_gene: TRBV6-5
CDR3aa: CASSYSSGGGGETQYF
CDR3nt: TGTGCCAGCAGTTACTCCTCCGGGGGCGGGGGAGAGACCCAGTACTTC

abundance: few
d_gene: .
j_gene: TRBJ2-5
v_gene: TRBV7-2
CDR3aa: CASSPSLLWGRDQETQYF
CDR3nt: TGTGCCAGCAGCCCTAGCCTCCTCTGGGGGCGAGACCAAGAGACCCAGTACTTC

abundance: .
d_gene: TRBD2
j_gene: TRBJ2-2
v_gene: TRBV29-1
CDR3aa: CSVGGGTATGELFF
CDR3nt: TGCAGCGTTGGGGGGGGGACGGCCACCGGGGAGCTGTTTTTT

abundance: .
d_gene: .
j_gene: TRBJ2-1
v_gene: TRBV7-2
CDR3aa: CASSGPGQINEQFF
CDR3nt: TGTGCCAGCAGCGGTCCAGGCCAGATCAATGAGCAGTTCTTC

abundance: .
d_gene: TRBD1
j_gene: TRBJ1-4
v_gene: TRBV29-1
CDR3aa: CSVAPQGTAEKLFF
CDR3nt: TGCAGCGTCGCCCCACAGGGGACGGCTGAAAAACTGTTTTTT

abundance: .
d_gene: TRBD2
j_gene: TRBJ2-2
v_gene: TRBV28
CDR3aa: CASSLRLAIFGELFF
CDR3nt: TGTGCCAGCAGTTTGAGACTAGCTATTTTCGGGGAGCTGTTTTTT

abundance: .
d_gene: TRBD2
j_gene: TRBJ2-3
v_gene: TRBV9
CDR3aa: CASSSTSGRDTQYF
CDR3nt: TGTGCCAGCAGCTCGACTAGCGGGAGAGATACGCAGTATTTT

abundance: .
d_gene: .
j_gene: TRBJ2-1
v_gene: TRBV11-3
CDR3aa: CASSLFSYNEQFF
CDR3nt: TGTGCCAGCAGCCTTTTCAGTTACAATGAGCAGTTCTTC

abundance: .
d_gene: .
j_gene: TRBJ2-1
v_gene: TRBV29-1
CDR3aa: CSVQLLANNEQFF
CDR3nt: TGCAGCGTCCAATTACTAGCTAACAATGAGCAGTTCTTC

abundance: .
d_gene: TRBD1
j_gene: TRBJ2-2
v_gene: TRBV6-1
CDR3aa: CASSTRTGNTGELFF
CDR3nt: TGTGCCAGCAGTACCCGGACAGGGAACACCGGGGAGCTGTTTTTT

abundance: .
d_gene: .
j_gene: TRBJ1-5
v_gene: TRBV28
CDR3aa: CASVGGGNQPQHF
CDR3nt: TGTGCCAGCGTTGGGGGGGGCAATCAGCCCCAGCATTTT

abundance: .
d_gene: TRBD2
j_gene: TRBJ2-3
v_gene: TRBV9
CDR3aa: CASSVSSSTGGSTDTQYF
CDR3nt: TGTGCCAGCAGCGTTTCCTCAAGTACGGGGGGTAGCACAGATACGCAGTATTTT

abundance: .
d_gene: .
j_gene: TRBJ2-5
v_gene: TRBV7-9
CDR3aa: CSSSLDSETQYF
CDR3nt: TGTTCCAGCAGCTTAGATTCTGAGACCCAGTACTTC

abundance: .
d_gene: .
j_gene: TRBJ2-7
v_gene: TRBV19
CDR3aa: CASSMVAGYEQYF
CDR3nt: TGTGCCAGTAGTATGGTAGCAGGGTACGAGCAGTACTTC

abundance: .
d_gene: .
j_gene: TRBJ1-4
v_gene: TRBV29-1
CDR3aa: CSVALRKAGEKLFF
CDR3nt: TGCAGCGTTGCATTGAGGAAGGCCGGAGAAAAACTGTTTTTT

abundance: .
d_gene: .
j_gene: TRBJ2-5
v_gene: TRBV11-1
CDR3aa: CASSLAYSGTHQETQYF
CDR3nt: TGTGCCAGCAGCTTAGCTTACTCAGGGACTCACCAAGAGACCCAGTACTTC

abundance: many
d_gene: .
j_gene: TRBJ1-3
v_gene: TRBV25-1
CDR3aa: CASSGIGNTIYF
CDR3nt: TGTGCCAGCAGTGGTATTGGAAACACCATATATTTT

abundance: .
d_gene: .
j_gene: TRBJ1-1
v_gene: TRBV27
CDR3aa: CASSLGMRATEAFF
CDR3nt: TGTGCCAGCAGTTTGGGTATGAGGGCCACTGAAGCTTTCTTT

abundance: .
d_gene: TRBD2
j_gene: TRBJ2-5
v_gene: TRBV27
CDR3aa: CASSPTRAGNQETQYF
CDR3nt: TGTGCCAGCAGTCCCACCAGAGCGGGGAACCAAGAGACCCAGTACTTC

abundance: .
d_gene: .
j_gene: TRBJ1-5
v_gene: TRBV6-1
CDR3aa: CASSDFGLDQPQHF
CDR3nt: TGTGCCAGCAGTGATTTTGGGCTTGATCAGCCCCAGCATTTT

abundance: .
d_gene: TRBD2
j_gene: TRBJ2-3
v_gene: TRBV4-2
CDR3aa: CASSQGRAAGPDTQYF
CDR3nt: TGTGCCAGCAGCCAAGGCCGAGCAGCGGGACCAGATACGCAGTATTTT

abundance: .
d_gene: .
j_gene: TRBJ2-5
v_gene: TRBV9
CDR3aa: CASSVDELAGDGETQYF
CDR3nt: TGTGCCAGCAGCGTAGATGAACTAGCCGGAGATGGAGAGACCCAGTACTTC

abundance: .
d_gene: TRBD1
j_gene: TRBJ2-3
v_gene: TRBV5-6
CDR3aa: CASRDSGQPMEDTQYF
CDR3nt: TGTGCCAGCAGGGACTCGGGACAGCCGATGGAGGATACGCAGTATTTT

abundance: once
d_gene: .
j_gene: TRBJ2-1
v_gene: TRBV30
CDR3aa: CACPGQNSYNEQFF
CDR3nt: TGTGCCTGCCCTGGGCAGAATTCCTACAATGAGCAGTTCTTC

abundance: once
d_gene: .
j_gene: TRBJ2-1
v_gene: TRBV18
CDR3aa: CASSPRGLDGYNEQFF
CDR3nt: TGTGCCAGCTCACCACGAGGGCTAGATGGCTACAATGAGCAGTTCTTC